This T cell receptor beta chain derives from a study of blood T cell repertoires in COVID-19. Study-wide background: COVID-19 samples, acute and convalescent, were from the United States, Italy and Spain. Nucleic acid was either cDNA or gDNA, and it came from T cells, B-cell-depleted T cells, or PBMCs.

CDR3 length equals 15 residues. Germline CDR1 and CDR2: SGDLS and YYNGEE. J was trimmed by 4 bases and V by 4 bases; bases with no gene match: 10. In the original workflow: It was from reference gene primer amplification that nucleated cell counts were estimated. Repertoires were generated with immunoSEQ multiplex PCR, while TCRdb's copy carries only in-frame clones and drops some. That table supplies the V and J calls and clone size; D and trimming were determined from the DNA. This sample yields under 300,000 clones, of which around nine tenths are seen a single time; 2% to 2.5% belongs to the top ten.

The sequencing input was peripheral blood. The chain is built from TRBV9 and TRBJ1-2; TRBD1 matches at 7 bases. The origin of this receptor is a woman aged 40 to 49 who had recovered from COVID-19. Written as DNA, the CDR3 is TGTGCCAGCAGCCCTCGGACAGGTTCGGGCTATGGCTACACCTTC. Protein sequence: CASSPRTGSGYGYTF. Full variable domain (remainder filled in from reference TRBV9 and TRBJ1-2): DSGVTQTPKHLITATGQRVTLRCSPRSGDLSVYWYQQSLDQGLQFLIQYYNGEERAKGNILERFSAQQFPDLHSELNLSSLELGDSALYFCASSPRTGSGYGYTFGSGTRLTVV.